This T cell receptor beta chain was identified in a study of T cells in Graves' hyperthyroidism and ophthalmopathy. TCR beta CDR3 sequences were amplified from RNA transcripts. HTBI primers were employed in a first-round RT-PCR of the TCR CDR3. TCRdb used MiXCR to reprocess the multiplex PCR reads, holding one entry per CDR3 protein. Of nearly 600,000 distinct CDR3 sequences listed, 14% are singletons. This clonotype was seen ten or more times. CDR3 size: 15 residues. V gave up 5 bases and J gave up 2 bases; unmatched junction bases: 5. From germline, CDR1 is SGHAT and CDR2 FQNNGV. The chain combines TRBV11-2 with TRBJ1-5; 8 nucleotides line up with TRBD1. The receptor's source is a woman aged 25 to 39 with Graves' hyperthyroidism that later progressed to Graves' ophthalmopathy. Material for sequencing was blood. The DNA of the CDR3 is TGTGCCAGCAGCCCAGGACAGGGAGGCAATCAGCCCCAGCATTTT. Translated: CASSPGQGGNQPQHF.